This TCR beta chain is from a study of blood T cell repertoires in COVID-19. In the study overall: Samples representing acute and convalescent COVID-19 were sourced from the United States, Italy and Spain. T cells, B-cell-depleted T cells, or PBMCs provided the cDNA or gDNA that served as material.

Libraries were prepared by immunoSEQ multiplex PCR; TCRdb keeps only in-frame clonotypes and omits some of them. The profile shows 100,000 to 150,000 clones, around four fifths of them singletons. The CDR3 runs to 17 residues. V lost 3 bases to trimming and J lost 0 bases, with 15 bases between them. Germline V CDR1 and CDR2: LNHDA, SQIVND (reference sequence). This clonotype was sampled from a man aged 35-49 years with active or convalescent COVID-19. The specimen was peripheral blood. This chain links TRBV19 with TRBJ2-1; D is perhaps TRBD2 (6 bases). CDR3 in amino acids: CASSILLGGSSYNEQFF. CDR3 nucleotides: TGTGCCAGTAGTATCCTCCTGGGAGGCAGCTCCTACAATGAGCAGTTCTTC.